This T cell receptor beta chain comes out of a study of cytomegalovirus exposure and HLA in healthy donors. The study, taken as a whole, reports: V- and J-gene trimming of TCR beta was linked (in a later analysis) to a missense DCLRE1C variant. Rates of TCR association differed by HLA locus in a later analysis, with DRB1 highest and HLA-C lowest.

Turning to this clone: The target antigen is unknown.

Primers for the PCR totalled 60 Vbeta and 13 Jbeta. Assay used: immunoSEQ multiplex PCR; TCRdb lists only in-frame clones, some missing. Of approximately 90,000 clones in the sample, roughly 79% were seen once. This TCR was sampled from a male donor in good health and CMV-seronegative. The sequenced material came from PBMCs.

The CDR3 region has the DNA TGCGCCAGCAGCTTTTCGATACAGAAAGAGACCCAGTACTTC. It is translated as CASSFSIQKETQYF. The chain combines TRBV5-1 with TRBJ2-5; unclear D gene. The germline CDR1 and CDR2 sequences are SGHRS and YFSETQ. V was shortened by 2 bases and J by 3 bases, with 11 bases between the two germline ends. CDR3 size: 14 residues. Drawing the rest from reference TRBV5-1 and TRBJ2-5, the complete variable domain is KAGVTQTPRYLIKTRGQQVTLSCSPISGHRSVSWYQQTPGQGLQFLFEYFSETQRNKGNFPGRFSGRQFSNSRSEMNVSTLELGDSALYLCASSFSIQKETQYFGPGTRLLVL.